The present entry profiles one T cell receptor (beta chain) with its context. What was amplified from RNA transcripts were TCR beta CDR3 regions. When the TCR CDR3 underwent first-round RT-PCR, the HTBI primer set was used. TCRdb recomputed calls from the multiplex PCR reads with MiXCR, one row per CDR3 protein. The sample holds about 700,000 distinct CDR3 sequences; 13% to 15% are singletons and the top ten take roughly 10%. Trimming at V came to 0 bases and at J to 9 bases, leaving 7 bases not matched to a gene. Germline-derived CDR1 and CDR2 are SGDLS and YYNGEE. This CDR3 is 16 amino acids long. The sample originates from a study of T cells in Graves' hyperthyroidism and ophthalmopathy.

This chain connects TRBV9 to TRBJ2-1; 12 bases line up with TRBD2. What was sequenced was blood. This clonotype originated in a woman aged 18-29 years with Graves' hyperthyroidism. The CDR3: CASSVEASGRASEQFF. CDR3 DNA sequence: TGTGCCAGCAGCGTAGAAGCTAGCGGGAGGGCCTCTGAGCAGTTCTTC.